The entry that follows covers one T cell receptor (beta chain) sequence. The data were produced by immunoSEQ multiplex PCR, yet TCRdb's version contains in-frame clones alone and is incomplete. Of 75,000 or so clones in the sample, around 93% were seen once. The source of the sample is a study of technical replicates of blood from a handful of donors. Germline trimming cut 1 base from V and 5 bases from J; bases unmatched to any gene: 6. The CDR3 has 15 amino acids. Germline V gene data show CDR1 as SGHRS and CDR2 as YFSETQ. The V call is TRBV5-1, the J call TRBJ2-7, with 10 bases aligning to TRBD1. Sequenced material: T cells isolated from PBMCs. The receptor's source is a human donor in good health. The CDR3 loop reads CASSLRTGGGNEQYF. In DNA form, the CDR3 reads TGCGCCAGCAGCTTGCGGACAGGGGGGGGGAACGAGCAGTACTTC.